This TCR beta chain was recorded in a study of radiotherapy plus CTLA-4 blockade in lung cancer. Study-wide background: Objective response was observed in about 19% of patients, and disease control in 30% to 40%. General observations from the study: Reports identified early blood T cell clone dynamics, with interferon-beta, as the best response predictor. Among blood TCR repertoires after radiotherapy plus ipilimumab, tumor-derived clones expanded.

TCRdb's copy holds only in-frame clones and misses some; the assay was immunoSEQ multiplex PCR. The data show approximately 65,000 clones, 60% to 80% seen once. Germline V CDR1 and CDR2: MNHEY, SMNVEV (reference sequence). Trimming removed 3 bases from V and 5 bases from J, with 11 bases in between. The CDR3 totals 14 residues. It was focal radiation plus CTLA-4 blockade with ipilimumab that patients with chemo-refractory metastatic non-small-cell lung cancer received. This clone was seen only a few times. Antigen unknown. This receptor was identified in a human donor with non-small cell lung cancer who had a complete response to radiotherapy plus ipilimumab. Sequences were derived from peripheral blood, sampled from a patient treated with radiotherapy plus ipilimumab. V gene TRBV27 combines with J gene TRBJ2-1, with unresolved D. CDR3: CASSFSDAHNEQFF. The CDR3, as DNA: TGTGCCAGCAGTTTTTCGGACGCACACAATGAGCAGTTCTTC.